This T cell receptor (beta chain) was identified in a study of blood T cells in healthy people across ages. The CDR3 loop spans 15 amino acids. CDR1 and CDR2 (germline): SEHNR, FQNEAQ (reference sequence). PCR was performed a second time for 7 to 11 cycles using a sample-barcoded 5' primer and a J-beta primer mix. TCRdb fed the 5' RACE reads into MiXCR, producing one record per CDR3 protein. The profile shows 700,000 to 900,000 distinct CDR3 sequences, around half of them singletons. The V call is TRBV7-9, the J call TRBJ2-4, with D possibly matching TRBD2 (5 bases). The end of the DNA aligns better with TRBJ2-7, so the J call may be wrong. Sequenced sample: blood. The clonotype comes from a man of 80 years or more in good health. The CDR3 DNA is TGTGCCAGCAGCAACCCGCGGGTGAAGAGCTACGAGCAGTACTTC. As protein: CASSNPRVKSYEQYF.